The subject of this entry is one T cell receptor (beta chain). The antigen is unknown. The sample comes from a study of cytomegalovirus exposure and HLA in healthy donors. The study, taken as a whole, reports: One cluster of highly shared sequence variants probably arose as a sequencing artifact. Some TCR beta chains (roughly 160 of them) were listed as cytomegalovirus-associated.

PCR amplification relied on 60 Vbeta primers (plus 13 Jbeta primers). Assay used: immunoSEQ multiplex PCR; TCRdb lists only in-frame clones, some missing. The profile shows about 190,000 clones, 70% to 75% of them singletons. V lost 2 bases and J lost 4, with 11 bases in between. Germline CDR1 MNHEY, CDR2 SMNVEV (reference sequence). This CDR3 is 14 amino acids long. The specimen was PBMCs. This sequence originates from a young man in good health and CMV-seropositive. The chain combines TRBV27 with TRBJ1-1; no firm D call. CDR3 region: CASSLAGMGTEAFF. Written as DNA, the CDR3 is TGTGCCAGCAGTTTAGCCGGGATGGGCACTGAAGCTTTCTTT.